This TCR beta chain was recorded in a study of T cells in Graves' hyperthyroidism and ophthalmopathy. Study-wide background: The blood sample was taken at first diagnosis, before treatment began.

This clonotype turned up a few times. Antigen: not known. CDR3 length: 16 residues. Germline V lookup: CDR1 LGHNA, CDR2 YSLEER. The V gene lost 1 base and the J gene lost 0 bases, with 11 bases spanning the gap. Points from the study as a whole: Most clonotypes expanded in the thyroid (above 0.001) were also present in blood.

There were TCR beta CDR3 regions amplified from RNA transcripts. The TCR CDR3 was amplified in a first-round RT-PCR using the HTBI primer set. TCRdb re-called the multiplex PCR reads through MiXCR, storing one row per CDR3 protein. The data show around 580,000 distinct CDR3 sequences, approximately 16% seen once. Sequencing used blood. V is TRBV4-3 and J is TRBJ2-3, with D perhaps TRBD1 or TRBD2 (5 bases each). This receptor was taken from a woman between 18 and 29 years old with Graves' hyperthyroidism. CDR3 sequence: CASSQGGADSTDTQYF. The CDR3 nucleotides read TGCGCCAGCAGCCAAGGAGGGGCAGATAGCACAGATACGCAGTATTTT.